Each of the 23 T cell receptor beta chains below was sequenced from the same sample in a study of a mutant IDH1 vaccine in newly diagnosed glioma. TCRdb's copy holds only in-frame clones and misses some; the assay was immunoSEQ multiplex PCR. Of about 60,000 clones listed, 75% to 90% were seen once; the top ten hold about 1.3%. Antigen specificity for these receptors is unknown. Sample time point: week 23, last vaccination. With topical imiquimod, each dose of the vaccine consisted of 300 ug of mutant IDH1 20-mer peptide. This sample comprised PBMCs, obtained from a glioma patient whose treatment included an IDH1 peptide vaccine. These receptors all come from a man in his forties with glioma.

This clone was observed a single time. The chain recombines TRBV11-2 with TRBJ1-1, with unresolved D. V dropped 4 bases and J dropped 6 bases, with 15 bases sitting between them. From germline, CDR1 is SGHAT and CDR2 FQNNGV. The CDR3 length is 14 residues. The CDR3 is CASSSETRRAEAFF. The CDR3, as DNA: TGTGCCAGCAGCTCCGAGACCCGGAGGGCTGAAGCTTTCTTT.

This chain uses TRBV5-6 with TRBJ2-7; D remains ambiguous. Germline V CDR1 and CDR2: SGHDT, YYEEEE. V was trimmed by 3 bases and J by 1 base, leaving 2 bases between them. This CDR3 is built from 11 residues. CDR3: CASSSSYEQYF. In DNA, the CDR3 is TGTGCCAGCAGCTCATCCTACGAGCAGTACTTC.

The genes are TRBV14 and TRBJ1-2; perhaps TRBD1 as D (5 bases). CDR1 and CDR2 from the germline V gene are SGHDN and FVKESK. This CDR3 spans 16 amino acids. Trimming stripped 1 base from V and 7 bases from J, with 19 bases between. DNA of the CDR3: TGTGCCAGCAGCCAAGTAGGGGCTTCTCCCTTCTTTGGCTACACCTTC. Encoded protein: CASSQVGASPFFGYTF. Complete variable domain (other parts from reference TRBV14 and TRBJ1-2): EAGVTQFPSHSVIEKGQTVTLRCDPISGHDNLYWYRRVMGKEIKFLLHFVKESKQDESGMPNNRFLAERTGGTYSTLKVQPAELEDSGVYFCASSQVGASPFFGYTFGSGTRLTVV.

This rearrangement joins TRBV6-5 to TRBJ2-7; 9 bases line up with TRBD2. Trimming took 10 bases from V and 1 from J; bases not matched to a gene: 5. Per germline, CDR1 MNHEY and CDR2 SVGAGI. This CDR3 contains 13 residues. CDR3 in DNA: TGTGCCACTCTAGCGGGGACATCCTACGAGCAGTACTTC. This gives the protein CATLAGTSYEQYF.

This chain uses TRBV29-1 with TRBJ2-2; TRBD1 might be the D (5 bases). Germline CDR1 SQVTM, CDR2 ANQGSEA. The germline V and J ends were trimmed by 7 bases and 4 bases, with 16 bases remaining between them. This CDR3 is built from 14 residues. The CDR3 loop is CSASLGPATGELFF. The CDR3 bases are TGCAGCGCCTCCCTGGGGCCAGCCACCGGGGAGCTGTTTTTT.

This clone was detected only once. The chain employs TRBV5-1 and TRBJ1-1, with D possibly being TRBD1 (5 bases). V shed 0 bases and J shed 4 bases, with 13 bases lying between them. This CDR3 contains 15 residues. Germline V gives CDR1 SGHRS, CDR2 YFSETQ. DNA for the CDR3: TGCGCCAGCAGCTTGGTGGACATTGGGACCACTGAAGCTTTCTTT. It translates to CASSLVDIGTTEAFF.

The rearrangement uses TRBV4-3 and TRBJ1-2, with a possible D match to TRBD1 (5 bases). This CDR3 spans 14 amino acids. Trimming cost V 4 bases and J 7 bases, with 16 bases left between them. Germline loops: CDR1 LGHNA, CDR2 YSLEER. The CDR3 nucleotides are TGCGCCAGCAGCCGGACCCAGGGAGTAGGTGGCTACACCTTC. It yields the protein CASSRTQGVGGYTF.

The chain uses TRBV5-6 and TRBJ2-1, with 9 bases aligning to TRBD2. This CDR3 has 15 amino acids. Germline V lookup: CDR1 SGHDT, CDR2 YYEEEE. The V gene end was trimmed by 3 bases and the J gene end by 6 bases; junction bases not matched to a gene: 7. The CDR3 region is CASSSGLAGVNEQFF. The CDR3 DNA follows: TGTGCCAGCAGCTCGGGACTAGCCGGGGTCAATGAGCAGTTCTTC.

The chain joins TRBV25-1 to TRBJ1-2; a weak D match, TRBD1 (5 bases). This CDR3 has 11 amino acids. V was cut by 6 bases and J by 8 bases, with 10 bases left in between. CDR1 is MGHDK, CDR2 SYGVNS, per germline. Written as DNA, the CDR3 is TGTGCCAGCAGCAGGGCCGGGGGCTACACCTTC. Translated, it gives CASSRAGGYTF.

The chain uses TRBV5-1 and TRBJ1-5; D gene unclear. CDR1 and CDR2 (germline): SGHRS, YFSETQ. This CDR3 spans 15 amino acids. The germline V and J ends were trimmed by 0 bases and 4 bases, with 11 bases remaining between them. The CDR3 sequence: CASSLGQVENQPQHF. The DNA of the CDR3 is TGCGCCAGCAGCTTGGGTCAGGTTGAGAATCAGCCCCAGCATTTT.

The rearrangement joins TRBV7-2 to TRBJ2-1; TRBD2 is a possible D gene (5 bases). The V and J ends lost 5 bases and 9 bases respectively, with 17 bases between them. This CDR3 region has 14 residues. The germline V gene encodes CDR1 SGHTA and CDR2 FQGNSA. Here the CDR3 DNA reads TGTGCCAGCAGCCGAAGTTTATTAAGCGGTGAGCAGTTCTTC. Amino acid sequence: CASSRSLLSGEQFF. Combining the CDR3 with reference TRBV7-2 and TRBJ2-1 gives the whole variable domain GAGVSQSPSNKVTEKGKDVELRCDPISGHTALYWYRQSLGQGLEFLIYFQGNSAPDKSGLPSDRFSAERTGGSVSTLTIQRTQQEDSAVYLCASSRSLLSGEQFFGPGTRLTVL.

The chain is built from TRBV29-1 and TRBJ1-3, with no clear D. The V end was cut by 4 bases, the J end by 4 bases, with 8 bases between. There are 12 residues in the CDR3. Germline-derived CDR1 and CDR2 are SQVTM and ANQGSEA. This CDR3 is CSVAGSGNTIYF. CDR3 bases: TGCAGCGTTGCGGGATCGGGAAACACCATATATTTT.

The chain combines TRBV2 with TRBJ2-1, with unresolved D. The length of the CDR3 is 12 residues. Trimming shortened V by 7 bases and J by 5 bases, and 9 bases separated the two germline ends. Germline V gene data show CDR1 as SNHLY and CDR2 as FYNNEI. The CDR3 sequence is CASTSFDNEQFF. The CDR3 coding sequence is TGTGCCAGCACTAGTTTTGACAATGAGCAGTTCTTC.

This chain links TRBV28 with TRBJ1-1; the D gene is possibly TRBD1 (5 bases). This CDR3 has 14 residues. Trimming removed 7 bases at V and 1 base at J, with 13 bases between. Germline loops: CDR1 MDHEN, CDR2 SYDVKM. The CDR3, as DNA: TGTGCCAGCACCATTGGGGGGGGGAACACTGAAGCTTTCTTT. It yields the protein CASTIGGGNTEAFF.

The J gene is TRBJ2-5, the V gene TRBV18, with D unresolved. The CDR3 has 14 amino acids. Per germline, CDR1 KGHSH and CDR2 LQKENI. Trimming took 3 bases from V and 2 from J, leaving 10 bases between them. CDR3 nucleotides: TGTGCCAGCTCACCCTCGTGGTTGCAAGAGACCCAGTACTTC. Translated: CASSPSWLQETQYF.

This chain connects TRBV5-1 to TRBJ2-7, with D tentatively TRBD1 (6 bases). This CDR3 contains 14 residues. In germline, CDR1 is SGHRS, CDR2 YFSETQ. V was shortened by 0 bases and J by 5 bases, with 12 bases between the two germline ends. DNA for the CDR3: TGCGCCAGCAGCTTGGTCGCAGGGGACGACGAGCAGTACTTC. Translation: CASSLVAGDDEQYF.

The J gene is TRBJ1-2, the V gene TRBV19, with D perhaps TRBD1 (5 bases). Germline V lookup: CDR1 LNHDA, CDR2 SQIVND (reference sequence). This CDR3 is built from 12 residues. The ends were cut back, 7 bases at V and 8 bases at J, with 14 bases in the middle. The CDR3 is CASTLDRRGYTF. The DNA of the CDR3 is TGTGCCAGTACCCTTGACAGACGGGGCTACACCTTC.

CDR3 nucleotide sequence: TGCAGTGCTAGAGGAGATTCCGAGCAGTACTTC. It is translated as CSARGDSEQYF. The genes are TRBV20-1 and TRBJ2-7; unclear D gene. The V gene's germline CDR1 is DFQATT and CDR2 SNEGSKA (reference sequence). The CDR3 is 11 amino acids. V shed 1 base and J shed 6 bases, with 7 bases lying between them.

Points on this clone: The sample carries other DNA sequences with the same CDR3. This chain connects TRBV5-6 to TRBJ2-5; D unresolved. Trimming left V 2 bases short and J 1 base short, with 3 bases between. The CDR3 consists of 12 residues. Per germline, CDR1 SGHDT and CDR2 YYEEEE. The CDR3 is CASSLLQETQYF. The CDR3 region has the DNA TGTGCCAGCAGCTTACTCCAAGAGACCCAGTACTTC.

This chain connects TRBV18 to TRBJ2-3; 8 nucleotides agree with TRBD2. Looked up from germline, CDR1 is KGHSH and CDR2 is LQKENI. This CDR3 is built from 13 residues. Germline trimming cut 6 bases from V and 9 bases from J; bases unmatched to any gene: 8. The CDR3 spells CASSLGLAVTQYF. CDR3 nucleotide sequence: TGTGCCAGCTCTCTCGGACTAGCTGTCACGCAGTATTTT.

This clone was seen only a few times. The CDR3 bases are TGTGCCAGCAGCCCTCGGACTAGCGGGGAGCTGTTTTTT. Its protein product is CASSPRTSGELFF. The gene calls are TRBV7-7 and TRBJ2-2; 7 bases map to TRBD2. Germline loops: CDR1 SSHAT, CDR2 FNYEAQ (reference sequence). V was pared by 5 bases and J by 7 bases, with 4 bases of the junction left unmatched. This CDR3 is built from 13 residues.

The chain has TRBV7-6 and TRBJ2-7; D remains unclear. Germline values: CDR1 SGHVS, CDR2 FNYEAQ. The ends were cut back, 0 bases at V and 1 base at J, with 7 bases in the middle. The CDR3 has 14 amino acids. CDR3 loop: CASSLALTSYEQYF. The CDR3 DNA reads TGTGCCAGCAGCTTAGCGCTGACTTCCTACGAGCAGTACTTC.

This clone was seen a single time. This chain links TRBV6-7 with TRBJ2-3; 10 bases fit TRBD2. TRBV6-7 is recorded as an ORF, its role being uncertain. The CDR3 runs 17 residues. V lost 4 bases, J lost 1 base, and 8 bases stayed unmatched. CDR3 amino acids: CASSSPSSGGCTDTQYF. The CDR3 DNA reads as TGTGCCAGCAGTTCCCCGTCTAGCGGGGGTTGCACAGATACGCAGTATTTT.